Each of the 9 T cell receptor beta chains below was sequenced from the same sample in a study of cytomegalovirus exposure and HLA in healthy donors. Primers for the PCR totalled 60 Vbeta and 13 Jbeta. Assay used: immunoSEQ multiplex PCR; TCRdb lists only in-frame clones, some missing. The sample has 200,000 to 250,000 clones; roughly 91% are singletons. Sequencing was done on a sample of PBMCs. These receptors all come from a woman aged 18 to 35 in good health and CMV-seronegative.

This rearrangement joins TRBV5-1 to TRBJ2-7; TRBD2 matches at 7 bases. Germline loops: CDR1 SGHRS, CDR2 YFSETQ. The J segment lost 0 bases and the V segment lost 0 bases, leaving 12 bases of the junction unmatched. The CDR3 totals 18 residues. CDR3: CASSLVSAGRRSSYEQYF. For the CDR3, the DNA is TGCGCCAGCAGCTTGGTTTCAGCGGGGAGGAGGAGCTCCTACGAGCAGTACTTC.

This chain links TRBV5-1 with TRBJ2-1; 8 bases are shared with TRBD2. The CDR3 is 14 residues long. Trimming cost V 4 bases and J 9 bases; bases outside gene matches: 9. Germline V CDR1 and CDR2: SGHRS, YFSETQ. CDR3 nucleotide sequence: TGCGCCAGCAGCCAGATAGCGGGACACCCTGAGCAGTTCTTC. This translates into CASSQIAGHPEQFF.

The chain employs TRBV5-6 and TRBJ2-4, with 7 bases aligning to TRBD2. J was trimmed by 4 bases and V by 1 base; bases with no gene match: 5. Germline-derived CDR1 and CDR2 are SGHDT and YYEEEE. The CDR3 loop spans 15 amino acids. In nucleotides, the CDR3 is TGTGCCAGCAGCTTGTCGGGAGGTTCTAAAAACATTCAGTACTTC. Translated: CASSLSGGSKNIQYF.

CDR3 DNA: TGTGCCAGCAGCTTGGACCGGGACACAGGGGGAGAGACCCAGTACTTC. Translating it yields CASSLDRDTGGETQYF. The chain employs TRBV2 and TRBJ2-5; 8 bases are shared with TRBD1. The length of the CDR3 is 16 residues. After removal of 6 bases from V and 4 bases from J, the junction contained 13 bases not matched to a gene. CDR1 and CDR2 (germline): SNHLY, FYNNEI.

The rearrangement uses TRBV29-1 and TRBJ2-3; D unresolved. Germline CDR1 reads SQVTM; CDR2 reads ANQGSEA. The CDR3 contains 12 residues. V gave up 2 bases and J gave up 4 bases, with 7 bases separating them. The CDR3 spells CSVELGADTQYF. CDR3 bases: TGCAGCGTTGAACTCGGAGCAGATACGCAGTATTTT.

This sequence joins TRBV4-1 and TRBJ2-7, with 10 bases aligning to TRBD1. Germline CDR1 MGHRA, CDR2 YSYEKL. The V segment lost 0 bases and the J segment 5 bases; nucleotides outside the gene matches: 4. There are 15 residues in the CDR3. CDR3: CASSQDKGQGHEQYF. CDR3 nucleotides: TGCGCCAGCAGCCAAGATAAGGGACAGGGGCACGAGCAGTACTTC.

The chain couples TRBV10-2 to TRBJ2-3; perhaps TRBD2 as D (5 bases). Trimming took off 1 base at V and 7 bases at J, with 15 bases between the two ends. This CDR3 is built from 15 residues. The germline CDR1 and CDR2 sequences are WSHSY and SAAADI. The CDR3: CASSEYGGYSHTQYF. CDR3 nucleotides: TGCGCCAGCAGTGAGTATGGCGGGTACTCGCATACGCAGTATTTT.

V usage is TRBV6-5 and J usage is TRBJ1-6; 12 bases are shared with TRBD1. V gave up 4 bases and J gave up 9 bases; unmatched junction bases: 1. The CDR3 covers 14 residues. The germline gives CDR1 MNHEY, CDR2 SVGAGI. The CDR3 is CASSWDRGPSPLHF. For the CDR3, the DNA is TGTGCCAGCAGTTGGGACAGGGGGCCTTCACCCCTCCACTTT.

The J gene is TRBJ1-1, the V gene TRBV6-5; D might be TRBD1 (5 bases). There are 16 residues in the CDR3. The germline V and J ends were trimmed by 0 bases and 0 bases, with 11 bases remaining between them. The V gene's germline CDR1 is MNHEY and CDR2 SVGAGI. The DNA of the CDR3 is TGTGCCAGCAGTTACTCGGCAGGGCTTATGAACACTGAAGCTTTCTTT. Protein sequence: CASSYSAGLMNTEAFF.